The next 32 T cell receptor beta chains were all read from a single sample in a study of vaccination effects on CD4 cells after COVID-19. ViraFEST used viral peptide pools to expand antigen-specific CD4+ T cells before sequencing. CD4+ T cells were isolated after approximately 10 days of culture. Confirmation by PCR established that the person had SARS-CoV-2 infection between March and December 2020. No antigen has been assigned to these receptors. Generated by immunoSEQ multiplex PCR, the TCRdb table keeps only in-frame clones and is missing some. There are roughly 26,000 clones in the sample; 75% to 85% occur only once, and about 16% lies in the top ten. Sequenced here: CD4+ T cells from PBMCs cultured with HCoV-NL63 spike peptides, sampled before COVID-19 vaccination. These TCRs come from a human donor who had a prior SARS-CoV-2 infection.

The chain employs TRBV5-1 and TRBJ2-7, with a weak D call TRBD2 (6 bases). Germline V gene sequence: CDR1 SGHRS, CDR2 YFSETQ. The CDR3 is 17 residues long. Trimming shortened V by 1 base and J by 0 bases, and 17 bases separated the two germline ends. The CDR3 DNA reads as TGCGCCAGCAGCTTGTTTTTTGGGCCTAGCGACTCCTACGAGCAGTACTTC. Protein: CASSLFFGPSDSYEQYF.

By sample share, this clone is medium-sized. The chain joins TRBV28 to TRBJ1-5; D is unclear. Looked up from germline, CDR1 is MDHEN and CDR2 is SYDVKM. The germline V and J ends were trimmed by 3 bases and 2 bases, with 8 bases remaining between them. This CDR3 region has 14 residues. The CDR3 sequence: CASSLPGGNQPQHF. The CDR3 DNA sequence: TGTGCCAGCAGTTTGCCCGGAGGCAATCAGCCCCAGCATTTT. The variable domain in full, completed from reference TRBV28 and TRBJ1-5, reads DVKVTQSSRYLVKRTGEKVFLECVQDMDHENMFWYRQDPGLGLRLIYFSYDVKMKEKGDIPEGYSVSREKKERFSLILESASTNQTSMYLCASSLPGGNQPQHFGDGTRLSIL.

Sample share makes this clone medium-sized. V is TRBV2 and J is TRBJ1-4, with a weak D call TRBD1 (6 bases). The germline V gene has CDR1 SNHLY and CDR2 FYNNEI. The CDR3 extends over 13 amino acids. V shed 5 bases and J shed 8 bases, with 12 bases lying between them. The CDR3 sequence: CASSQDRNEKLFF. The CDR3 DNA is TGTGCCAGCAGTCAGGACAGAAACGAAAAACTGTTTTTT.

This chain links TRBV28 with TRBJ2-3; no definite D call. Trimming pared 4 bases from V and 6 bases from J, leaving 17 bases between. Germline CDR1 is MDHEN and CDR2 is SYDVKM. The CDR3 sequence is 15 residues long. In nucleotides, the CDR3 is TGTGCCAGCAGTTCCGCCCCGGGCTCCGTGGATACGCAGTATTTT. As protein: CASSSAPGSVDTQYF.

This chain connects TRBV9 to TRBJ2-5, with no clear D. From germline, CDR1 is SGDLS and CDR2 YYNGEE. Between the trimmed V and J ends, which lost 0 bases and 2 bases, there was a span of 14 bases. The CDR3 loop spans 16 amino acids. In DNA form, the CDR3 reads TGTGCCAGCAGCGTAGGGTCCTCCGCGACTCAAGAGACCCAGTACTTC. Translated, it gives CASSVGSSATQETQYF.

For the CDR3, the DNA is TGTGCCAGTTCCCAACAGGGTTCCCAGCCCCAGCATTTT. Translation gives CASSQQGSQPQHF. This chain uses TRBV19 with TRBJ1-5; D perhaps matches TRBD1 (6 bases). Per the germline V gene, CDR1 is LNHDA and CDR2 is SQIVND (reference sequence). This CDR3 region has 13 residues. V lost 8 bases and J 7 bases, leaving 15 bases between the germline ends. The complete variable domain, with remaining parts taken from reference TRBV19 and TRBJ1-5, reads DGGITQSPKYLFRKEGQNVTLSCEQNLNHDAMYWYRQDPGQGLRLIYYSQIVNDFQKGDIAEGYSVSREKKESFPLTVTSAQKNPTAFYLCASSQQGSQPQHFGDGTRLSIL.

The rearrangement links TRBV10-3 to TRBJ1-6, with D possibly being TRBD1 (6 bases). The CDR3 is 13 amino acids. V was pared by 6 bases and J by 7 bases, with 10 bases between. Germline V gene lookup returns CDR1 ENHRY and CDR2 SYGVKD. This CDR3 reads CAIRRTENSPLHF. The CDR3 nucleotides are TGTGCCATCAGGCGGACAGAGAATTCACCCCTCCACTTT.

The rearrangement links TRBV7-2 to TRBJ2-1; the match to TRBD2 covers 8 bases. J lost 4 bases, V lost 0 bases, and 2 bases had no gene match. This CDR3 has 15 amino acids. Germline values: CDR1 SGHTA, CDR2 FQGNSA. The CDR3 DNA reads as TGTGCCAGCAGCTTAGCTAGCGGGGTTTACAATGAGCAGTTCTTC. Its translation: CASSLASGVYNEQFF.

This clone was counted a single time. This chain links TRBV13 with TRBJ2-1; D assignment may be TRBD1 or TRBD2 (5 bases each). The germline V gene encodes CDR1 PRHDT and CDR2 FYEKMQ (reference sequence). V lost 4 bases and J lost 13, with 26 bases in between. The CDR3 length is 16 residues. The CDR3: CASSSPPGTPEFDQFF. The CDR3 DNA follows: TGTGCCAGCAGCTCACCCCCCGGGACCCCCGAATTTGATCAGTTCTTC.

In DNA form, the CDR3 reads TGTGCCAGCAGTTCCCGGGGGTCCCAGCCCCAGCATTTT. Its protein is CASSSRGSQPQHF. This chain uses TRBV27 with TRBJ1-5; perhaps TRBD1 as D (5 bases). Germline V gives CDR1 MNHEY, CDR2 SMNVEV (reference sequence). CDR3 size: 13 residues. Between the trimmed V and J ends, which lost 4 bases and 7 bases, there was a span of 11 bases.

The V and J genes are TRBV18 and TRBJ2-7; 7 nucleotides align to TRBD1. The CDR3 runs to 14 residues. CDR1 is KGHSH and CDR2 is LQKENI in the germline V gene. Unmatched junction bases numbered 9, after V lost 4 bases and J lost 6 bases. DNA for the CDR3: TGTGCCAGCTCACACTTAGACAGGGTGTCCGAGCAGTACTTC. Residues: CASSHLDRVSEQYF.

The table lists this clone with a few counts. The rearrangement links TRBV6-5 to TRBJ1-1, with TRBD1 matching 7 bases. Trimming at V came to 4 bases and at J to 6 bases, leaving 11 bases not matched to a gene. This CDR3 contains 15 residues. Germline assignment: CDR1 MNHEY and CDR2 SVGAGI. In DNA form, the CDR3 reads TGTGCCAGCAGTTCCCCCCAGACAGGGTTCGCTGAAGCTTTCTTT. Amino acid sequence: CASSSPQTGFAEAFF.

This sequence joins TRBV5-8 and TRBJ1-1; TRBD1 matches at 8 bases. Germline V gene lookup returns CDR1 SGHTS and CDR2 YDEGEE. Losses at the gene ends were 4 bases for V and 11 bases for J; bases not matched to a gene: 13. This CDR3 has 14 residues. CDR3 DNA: TGTGCCAGCAGCGTAATTGCACCGACAGGGGTTGCTTTCTTT. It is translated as CASSVIAPTGVAFF.

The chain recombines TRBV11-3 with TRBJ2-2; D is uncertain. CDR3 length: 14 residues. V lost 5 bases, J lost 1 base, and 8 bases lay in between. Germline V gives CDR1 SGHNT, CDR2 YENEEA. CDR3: CASSPRQNTGELFF. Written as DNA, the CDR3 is TGTGCCAGCAGCCCCAGACAGAACACCGGGGAGCTGTTTTTT. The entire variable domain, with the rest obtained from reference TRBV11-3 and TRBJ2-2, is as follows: EAGVVQSPRYKIIEKKQPVAFWCNPISGHNTLYWYLQNLGQGPELLIRYENEEAVDDSQLPKDRFSAERLKGVDSTLKIQPAELGDSAVYLCASSPRQNTGELFFGEGSRLTVL.

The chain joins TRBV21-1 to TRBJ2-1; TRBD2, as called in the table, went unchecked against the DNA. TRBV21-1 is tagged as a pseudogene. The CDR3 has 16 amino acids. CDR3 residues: CASSKPLVGRANEQFF. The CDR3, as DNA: TGTGCCAGCAGCAAGCCACTAGTAGGGAGGGCCAATGAGCAGTTCTTC.

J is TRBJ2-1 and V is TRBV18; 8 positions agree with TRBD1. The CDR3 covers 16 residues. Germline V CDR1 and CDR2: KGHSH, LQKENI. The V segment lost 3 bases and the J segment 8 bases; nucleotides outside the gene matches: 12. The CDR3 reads CASSPYPGQGRYEQFF. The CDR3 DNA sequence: TGTGCCAGCTCACCCTACCCCGGACAGGGAAGATATGAGCAGTTCTTC.

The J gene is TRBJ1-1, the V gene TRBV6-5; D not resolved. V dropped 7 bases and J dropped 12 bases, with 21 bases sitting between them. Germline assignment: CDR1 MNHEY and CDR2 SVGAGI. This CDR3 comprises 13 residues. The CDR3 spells CASTREDLGLTFF. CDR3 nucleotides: TGTGCCAGCACAAGAGAGGATCTGGGATTAACTTTCTTT.

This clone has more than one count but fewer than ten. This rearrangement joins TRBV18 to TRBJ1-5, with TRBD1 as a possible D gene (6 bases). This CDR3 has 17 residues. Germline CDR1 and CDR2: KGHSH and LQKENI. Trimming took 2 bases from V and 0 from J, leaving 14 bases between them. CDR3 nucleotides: TGTGCCAGCTCACCAGCCACAGGGATAGGTAGCAATCAGCCCCAGCATTTT. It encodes CASSPATGIGSNQPQHF.

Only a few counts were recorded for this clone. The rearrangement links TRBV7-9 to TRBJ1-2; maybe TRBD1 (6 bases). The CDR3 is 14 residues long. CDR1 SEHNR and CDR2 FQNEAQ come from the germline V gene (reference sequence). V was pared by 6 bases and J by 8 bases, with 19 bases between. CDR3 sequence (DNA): TGTGCCAGCAGTCAGCTTCGTACAGGGAGCGGCTACACCTTC. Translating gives CASSQLRTGSGYTF.

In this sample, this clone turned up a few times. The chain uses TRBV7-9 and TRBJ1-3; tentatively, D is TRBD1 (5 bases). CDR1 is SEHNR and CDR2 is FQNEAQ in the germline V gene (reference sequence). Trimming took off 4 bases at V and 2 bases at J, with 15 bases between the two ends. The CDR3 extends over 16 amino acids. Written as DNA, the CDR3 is TGTGCCAGCAGCTCCCTAAGGGACGTGACTGGAAACACCATATATTTT. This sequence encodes CASSSLRDVTGNTIYF.

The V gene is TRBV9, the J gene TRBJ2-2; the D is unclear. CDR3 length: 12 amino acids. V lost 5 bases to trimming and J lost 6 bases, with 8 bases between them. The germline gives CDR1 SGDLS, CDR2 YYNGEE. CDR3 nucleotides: TGTGCCAGCAGGAGTGGAGCCGGGGAGCTGTTTTTT. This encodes CASRSGAGELFF.

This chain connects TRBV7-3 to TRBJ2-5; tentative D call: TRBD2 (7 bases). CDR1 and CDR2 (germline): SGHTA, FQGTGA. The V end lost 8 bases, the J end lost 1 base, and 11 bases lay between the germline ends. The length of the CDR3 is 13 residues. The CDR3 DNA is TGTGCCAGCGGGCGGGGGCCCCAAGAGACCCAGTACTTC. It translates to CASGRGPQETQYF.

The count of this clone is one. The CDR3 reads CASSLAGGVYNEQFF. The CDR3 nucleotides are TGTGCCAGCAGCTTAGCGGGGGGGGTTTACAATGAGCAGTTCTTC. The chain joins TRBV5-4 to TRBJ2-1; TRBD2 aligns across 10 bases. The CDR3 spans 15 residues. The junction had 3 bases not matched to a gene; V was cut back by 2 bases and J by 4 bases. Looked up from germline, CDR1 is SGHNT and CDR2 is YYREEE (reference sequence). Full variable domain (outside the CDR3, taken from reference TRBV5-4 and TRBJ2-1): ETGVTQSPTHLIKTRGQQVTLRCSSQSGHNTVSWYQQALGQGPQFIFQYYREEENGRGNFPPRFSGLQFPNYSSELNVNALELDDSALYLCASSLAGGVYNEQFFGPGTRLTVL.

CDR3 DNA: TGTGCCAGCAGCTTAGTCCCGGCCTGGAGGGCTGAAGCTTTCTTT. Its translation: CASSLVPAWRAEAFF. This chain uses TRBV11-3 with TRBJ1-1; D unresolved. Between the trimmed V and J ends, which lost 1 base and 6 bases, there was a span of 15 bases. Germline loops: CDR1 SGHNT, CDR2 YENEEA. CDR3 length equals 15 residues.

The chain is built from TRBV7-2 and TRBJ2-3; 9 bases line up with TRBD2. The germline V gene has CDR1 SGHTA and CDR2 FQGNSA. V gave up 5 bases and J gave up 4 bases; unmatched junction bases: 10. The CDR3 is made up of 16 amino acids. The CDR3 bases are TGTGCCAGCAGCCTAGTAGCGGGGGTTAGATCAGATACGCAGTATTTT. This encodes CASSLVAGVRSDTQYF.

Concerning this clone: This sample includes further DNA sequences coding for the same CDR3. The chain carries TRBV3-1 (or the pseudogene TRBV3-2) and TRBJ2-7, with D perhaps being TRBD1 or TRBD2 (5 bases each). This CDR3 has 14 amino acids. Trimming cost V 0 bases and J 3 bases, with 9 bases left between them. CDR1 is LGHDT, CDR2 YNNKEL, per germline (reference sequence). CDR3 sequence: CASSQDGGGYEQYF. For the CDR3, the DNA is TGTGCCAGCAGCCAAGATGGGGGTGGCTACGAGCAGTACTTC.

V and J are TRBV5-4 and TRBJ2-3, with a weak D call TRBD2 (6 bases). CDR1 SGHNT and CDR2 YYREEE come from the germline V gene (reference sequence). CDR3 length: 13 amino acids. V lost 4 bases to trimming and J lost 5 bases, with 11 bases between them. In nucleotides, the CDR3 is TGTGCCAGCAGCCCCCTGGGGGGAGATACGCAGTATTTT. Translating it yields CASSPLGGDTQYF.

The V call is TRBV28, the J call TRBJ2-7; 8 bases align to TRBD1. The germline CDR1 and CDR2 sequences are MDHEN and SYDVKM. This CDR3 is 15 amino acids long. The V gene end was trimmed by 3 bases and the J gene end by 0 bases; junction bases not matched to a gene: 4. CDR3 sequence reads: CASSFPGGLSYEQYF. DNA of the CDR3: TGTGCCAGCAGTTTTCCAGGGGGCCTCTCCTACGAGCAGTACTTC.

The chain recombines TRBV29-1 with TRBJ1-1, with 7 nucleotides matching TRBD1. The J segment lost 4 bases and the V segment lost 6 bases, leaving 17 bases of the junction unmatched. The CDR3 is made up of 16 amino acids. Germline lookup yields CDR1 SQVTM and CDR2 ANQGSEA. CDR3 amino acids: CSVIQGQGGLVTEAFF. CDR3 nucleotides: TGCAGCGTCATACAGGGGCAGGGTGGTTTAGTCACTGAAGCTTTCTTT.

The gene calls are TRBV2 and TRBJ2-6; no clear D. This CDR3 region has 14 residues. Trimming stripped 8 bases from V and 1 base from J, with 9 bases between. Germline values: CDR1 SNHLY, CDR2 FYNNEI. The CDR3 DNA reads TGTGCCAGCCACGTCGATTCTGGGGCCAACGTCCTGACTTTC. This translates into CASHVDSGANVLTF.

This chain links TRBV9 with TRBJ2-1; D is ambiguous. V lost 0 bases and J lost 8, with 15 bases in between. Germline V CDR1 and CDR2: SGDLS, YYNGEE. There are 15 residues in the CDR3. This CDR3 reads CASSVGSGYLDEQFF. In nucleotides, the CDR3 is TGTGCCAGCAGCGTAGGTTCGGGTTATTTGGATGAGCAGTTCTTC.

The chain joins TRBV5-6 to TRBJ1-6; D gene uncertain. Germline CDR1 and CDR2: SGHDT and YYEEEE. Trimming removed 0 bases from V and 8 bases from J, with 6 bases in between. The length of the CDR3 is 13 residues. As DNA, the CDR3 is TGTGCCAGCAGCTTGGCCGGGGATTCACCCCTCCACTTT. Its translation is CASSLAGDSPLHF.